The table lists the clone carrying this TCR beta chain with a few counts. Its antigen is unidentified. The data belong to a study of identical twins. Points from the study as a whole: Out-of-frame sharing of TCR alpha in monozygotic twins was underestimated by models.

Each CDR3 protein is one row after TCRdb ran MiXCR on the 5' RACE reads. The sample consists of about 210,000 distinct CDR3 sequences, approximately 9% of them appearing once. CDR3 length: 11 amino acids. Deletions cut 2 bases from V and 8 bases from J, with 4 bases between. Germline CDR1 and CDR2: SGHAT and FQNNGV. The receptor comes from a young woman in good health. The sample comprised memory (CD45RO+) T cells sorted from blood. This rearrangement joins TRBV11-2 to TRBJ2-1; no reliable D call. In DNA form, the CDR3 reads TGTGCCAGCAGCTTAAGTGATGAGCAGTTCTTC. This codes for CASSLSDEQFF. Supplemented by reference TRBV11-2 and TRBJ2-1, the full variable domain reads EAGVAQSPRYKIIEKRQSVAFWCNPISGHATLYWYQQILGQGPKLLIQFQNNGVVDDSQLPKDRFSAERLKGVDSTLKIQPAKLEDSAVYLCASSLSDEQFFGPGTRLTVL.